The clone carrying this T cell receptor (beta chain) was recorded a few times. The entry originates in a study of T cells in Graves' hyperthyroidism and ophthalmopathy. What was amplified from RNA transcripts were TCR beta CDR3 regions. With the HTBI primer set, the TCR CDR3 went through a first round of RT-PCR. TCRdb re-derived calls from the multiplex PCR reads in MiXCR, one entry per CDR3 protein. The sample includes roughly 300,000 distinct CDR3 sequences, over 11% of them seen just once. The CDR3 is made up of 15 amino acids. Looked up from germline, CDR1 is MNHNS and CDR2 is SASEGT. Trimming removed 5 bases at V and 0 bases at J, with 10 bases between.

The specimen was blood. This sequence originates from a woman younger than 45 with Graves' hyperthyroidism. The chain joins TRBV6-1 to TRBJ1-4; D remains ambiguous. The CDR3 sequence is CASSYDQATNEKLFF. The CDR3 DNA is TGTGCCAGCAGTTACGACCAGGCAACTAATGAAAAACTGTTTTTT.